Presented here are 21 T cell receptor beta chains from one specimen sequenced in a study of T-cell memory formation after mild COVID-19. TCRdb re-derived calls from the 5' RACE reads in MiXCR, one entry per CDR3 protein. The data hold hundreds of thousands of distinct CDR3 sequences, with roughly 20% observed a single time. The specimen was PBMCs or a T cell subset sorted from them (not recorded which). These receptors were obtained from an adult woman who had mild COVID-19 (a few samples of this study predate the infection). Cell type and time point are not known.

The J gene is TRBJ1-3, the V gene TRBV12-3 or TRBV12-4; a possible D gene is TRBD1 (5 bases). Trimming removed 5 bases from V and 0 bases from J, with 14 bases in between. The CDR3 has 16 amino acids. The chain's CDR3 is CASSPQGEISGNTIYF. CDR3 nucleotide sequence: TGTGCCAGCAGTCCTCAGGGTGAAATCTCTGGAAACACCATATATTTT.

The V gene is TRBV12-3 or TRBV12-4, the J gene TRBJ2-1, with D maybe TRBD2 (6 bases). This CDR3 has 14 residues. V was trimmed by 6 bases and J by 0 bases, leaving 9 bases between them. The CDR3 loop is CASRTSSSYNEQFF. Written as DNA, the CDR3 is TGTGCCAGCAGGACTAGTAGCTCCTACAATGAGCAGTTCTTC.

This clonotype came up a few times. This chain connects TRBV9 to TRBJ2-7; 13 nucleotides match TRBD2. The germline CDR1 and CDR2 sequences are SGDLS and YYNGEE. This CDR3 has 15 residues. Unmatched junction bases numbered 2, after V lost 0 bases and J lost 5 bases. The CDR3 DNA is TGTGCCAGCAGCGTAGGAGGACTAGCGGGGGACGAGCAGTACTTC. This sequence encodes CASSVGGLAGDEQYF.

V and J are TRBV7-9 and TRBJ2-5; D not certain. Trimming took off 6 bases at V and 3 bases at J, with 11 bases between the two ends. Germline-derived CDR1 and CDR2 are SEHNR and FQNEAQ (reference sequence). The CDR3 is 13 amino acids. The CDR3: CASSFEEKETQYF. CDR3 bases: TGTGCCAGCAGTTTTGAGGAGAAAGAGACCCAGTACTTC.

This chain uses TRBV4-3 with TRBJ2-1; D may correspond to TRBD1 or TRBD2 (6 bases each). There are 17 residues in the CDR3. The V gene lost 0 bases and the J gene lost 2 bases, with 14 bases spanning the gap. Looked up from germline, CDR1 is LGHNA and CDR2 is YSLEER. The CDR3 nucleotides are TGCGCCAGCAGCCAAGAGTGGCAGGGGACTCCCTACAATGAGCAGTTCTTC. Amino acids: CASSQEWQGTPYNEQFF.

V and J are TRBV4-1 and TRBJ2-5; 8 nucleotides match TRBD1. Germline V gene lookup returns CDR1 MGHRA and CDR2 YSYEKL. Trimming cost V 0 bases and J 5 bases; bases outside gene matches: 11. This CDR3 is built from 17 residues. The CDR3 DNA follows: TGCGCCAGCAGCCAAGACCCCGGACAGGGCTCCGCCGAGACCCAGTACTTC. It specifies CASSQDPGQGSAETQYF.

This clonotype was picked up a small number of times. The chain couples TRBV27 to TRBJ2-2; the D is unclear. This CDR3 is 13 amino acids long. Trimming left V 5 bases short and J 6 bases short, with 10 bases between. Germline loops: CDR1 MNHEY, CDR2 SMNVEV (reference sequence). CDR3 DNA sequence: TGTGCCAGCAGTATCCTTCTATCCGGGGAGCTGTTTTTT. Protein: CASSILLSGELFF.

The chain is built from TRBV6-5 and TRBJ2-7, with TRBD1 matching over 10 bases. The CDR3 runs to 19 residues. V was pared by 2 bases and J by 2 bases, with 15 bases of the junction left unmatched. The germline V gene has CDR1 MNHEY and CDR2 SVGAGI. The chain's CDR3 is CASSYNSRRGQGRTYEQYF. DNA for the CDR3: TGTGCCAGCAGTTACAACTCCAGGCGGGGACAGGGGCGAACCTACGAGCAGTACTTC.

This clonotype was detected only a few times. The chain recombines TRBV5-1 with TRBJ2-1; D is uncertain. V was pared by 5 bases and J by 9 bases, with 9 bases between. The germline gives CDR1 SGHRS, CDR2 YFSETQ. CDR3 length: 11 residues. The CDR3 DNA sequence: TGCGCCAGCAGGCGCGCTAGTGAGCAGTTCTTC. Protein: CASRRASEQFF.

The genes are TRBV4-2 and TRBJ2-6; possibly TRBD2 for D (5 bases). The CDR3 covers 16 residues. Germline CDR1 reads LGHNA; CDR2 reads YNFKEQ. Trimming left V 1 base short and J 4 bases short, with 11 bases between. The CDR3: CASSQGLATGANVLTF. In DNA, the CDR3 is TGTGCCAGCAGCCAAGGGCTAGCTACGGGGGCCAACGTCCTGACTTTC.

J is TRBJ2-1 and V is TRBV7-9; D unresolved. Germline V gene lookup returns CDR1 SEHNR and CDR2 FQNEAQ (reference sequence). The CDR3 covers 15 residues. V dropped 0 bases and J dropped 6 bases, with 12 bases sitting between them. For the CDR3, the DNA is TGTGCCAGCAGCTTAGCGTTCGGTCCGTCCAATGAGCAGTTCTTC. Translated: CASSLAFGPSNEQFF.

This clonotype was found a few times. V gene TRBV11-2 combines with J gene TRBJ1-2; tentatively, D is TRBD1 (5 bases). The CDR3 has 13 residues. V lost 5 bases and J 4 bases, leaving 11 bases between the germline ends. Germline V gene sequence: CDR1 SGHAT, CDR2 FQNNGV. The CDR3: CASSITGLYGYTF. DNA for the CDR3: TGTGCCAGCAGCATAACAGGCCTCTATGGCTACACCTTC.

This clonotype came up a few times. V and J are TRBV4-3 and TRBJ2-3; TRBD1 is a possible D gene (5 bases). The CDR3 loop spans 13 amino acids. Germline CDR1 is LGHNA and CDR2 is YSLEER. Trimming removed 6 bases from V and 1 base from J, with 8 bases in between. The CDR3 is CASRLTGTDTQYF. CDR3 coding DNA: TGCGCCAGCAGGCTGACAGGCACAGATACGCAGTATTTT.

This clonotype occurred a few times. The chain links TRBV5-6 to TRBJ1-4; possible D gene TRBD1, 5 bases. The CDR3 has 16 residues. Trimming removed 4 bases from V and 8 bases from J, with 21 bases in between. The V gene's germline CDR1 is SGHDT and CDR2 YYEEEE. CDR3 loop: CASSVEGDPGWEKLFF. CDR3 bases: TGTGCCAGCAGCGTCGAAGGGGACCCGGGTTGGGAAAAACTGTTTTTT. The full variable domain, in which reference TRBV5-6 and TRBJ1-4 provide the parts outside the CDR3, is DAGVTQSPTHLIKTRGQQVTLRCSPKSGHDTVSWYQQALGQGPQFIFQYYEEEERQRGNFPDRFSGHQFPNYSSELNVNALLLGDSALYLCASSVEGDPGWEKLFFGSGTQLSVL.

The CDR3 sequence is CASSRQPNTGELFF. The CDR3 bases are TGTGCCAGCAGTAGACAGCCGAACACCGGGGAGCTGTTTTTT. The genes are TRBV27 and TRBJ2-2, with D possibly TRBD1 on 5 matching bases. V gave up 5 bases and J gave up 0 bases, with 7 bases separating them. CDR1 and CDR2 from the germline V gene are MNHEY and SMNVEV (reference sequence). The length of the CDR3 is 14 residues.

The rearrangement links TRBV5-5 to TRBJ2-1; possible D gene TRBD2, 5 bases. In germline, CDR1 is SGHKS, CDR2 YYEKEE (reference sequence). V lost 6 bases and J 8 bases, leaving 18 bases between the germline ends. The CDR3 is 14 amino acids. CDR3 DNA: TGTGCCAGCAACCTAGCTTGGGGATCTCATGAGCAGTTCTTC. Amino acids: CASNLAWGSHEQFF.

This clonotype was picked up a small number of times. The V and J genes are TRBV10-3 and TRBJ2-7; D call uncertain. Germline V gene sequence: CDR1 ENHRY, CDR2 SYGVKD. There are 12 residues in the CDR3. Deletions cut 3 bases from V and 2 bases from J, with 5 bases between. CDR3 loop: CAISDRAYEQYF. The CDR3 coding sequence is TGTGCCATCAGTGACCGAGCCTACGAGCAGTACTTC.

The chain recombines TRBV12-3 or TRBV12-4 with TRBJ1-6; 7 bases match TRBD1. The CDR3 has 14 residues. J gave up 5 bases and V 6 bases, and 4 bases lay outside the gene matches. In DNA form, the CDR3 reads TGTGCCAGCAGCCGGGACAGTAATAATTCACCCCTCCACTTT. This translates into CASSRDSNNSPLHF.

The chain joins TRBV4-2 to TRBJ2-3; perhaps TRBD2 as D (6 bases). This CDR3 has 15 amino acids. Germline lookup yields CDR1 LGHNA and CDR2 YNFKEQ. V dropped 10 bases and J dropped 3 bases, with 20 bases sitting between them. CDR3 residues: CATTLRRVGTDTQYF. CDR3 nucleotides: TGTGCCACTACCCTCCGGAGGGTAGGAACAGATACGCAGTATTTT.

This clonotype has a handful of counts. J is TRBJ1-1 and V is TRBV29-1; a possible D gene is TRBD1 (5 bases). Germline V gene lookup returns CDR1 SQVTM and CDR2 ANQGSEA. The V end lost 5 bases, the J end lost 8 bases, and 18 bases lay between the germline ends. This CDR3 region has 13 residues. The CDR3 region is CSVQRRGSGEAFF. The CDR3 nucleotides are TGCAGCGTTCAACGCCGGGGGTCAGGAGAAGCTTTCTTT.

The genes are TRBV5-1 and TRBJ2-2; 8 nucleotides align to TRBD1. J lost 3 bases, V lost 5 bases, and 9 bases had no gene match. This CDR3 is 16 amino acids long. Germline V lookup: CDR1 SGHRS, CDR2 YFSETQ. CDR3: CASSSTQGADTGELFF. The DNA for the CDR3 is TGCGCCAGCAGTTCCACTCAGGGGGCGGACACCGGGGAGCTGTTTTTT.